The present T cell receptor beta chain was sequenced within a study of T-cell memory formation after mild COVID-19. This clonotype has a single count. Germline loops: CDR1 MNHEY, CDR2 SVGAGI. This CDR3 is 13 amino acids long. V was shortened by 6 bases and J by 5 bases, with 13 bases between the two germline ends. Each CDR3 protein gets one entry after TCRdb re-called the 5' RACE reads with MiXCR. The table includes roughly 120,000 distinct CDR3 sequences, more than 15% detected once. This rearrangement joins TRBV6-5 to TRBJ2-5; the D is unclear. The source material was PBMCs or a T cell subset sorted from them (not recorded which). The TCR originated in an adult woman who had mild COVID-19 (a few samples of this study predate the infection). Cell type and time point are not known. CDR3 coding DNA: TGTGCCAGCAGAGCCTTTGCTCCCGAGACCCAGTACTTC. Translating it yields CASRAFAPETQYF.